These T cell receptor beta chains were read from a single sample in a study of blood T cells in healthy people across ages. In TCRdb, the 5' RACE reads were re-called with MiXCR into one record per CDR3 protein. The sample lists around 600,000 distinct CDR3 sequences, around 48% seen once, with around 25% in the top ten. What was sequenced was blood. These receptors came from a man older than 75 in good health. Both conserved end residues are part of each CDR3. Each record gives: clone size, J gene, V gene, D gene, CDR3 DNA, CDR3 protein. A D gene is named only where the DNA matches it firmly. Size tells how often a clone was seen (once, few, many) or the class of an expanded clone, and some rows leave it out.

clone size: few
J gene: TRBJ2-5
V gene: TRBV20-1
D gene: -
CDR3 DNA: TGCAGTGTTCTCAGTGGGGTCGAGACCCAGTACTTC
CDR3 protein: CSVLSGVETQYF

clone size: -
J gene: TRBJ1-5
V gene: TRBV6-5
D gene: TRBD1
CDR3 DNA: TGTGCCAGCAGTCACCTTCCGGGACAGGGGGCCCAAAATCAGCCCCAGCATTTT
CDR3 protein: CASSHLPGQGAQNQPQHF

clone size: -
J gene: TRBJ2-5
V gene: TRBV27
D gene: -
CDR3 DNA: TGTGCCAGCAGTTTGAGACCTGGGGGCGAGACCCAGTACTTC
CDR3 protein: CASSLRPGGETQYF

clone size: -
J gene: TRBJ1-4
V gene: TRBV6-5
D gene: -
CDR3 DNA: TGTGCCAGCAGTTACACTGCGGGGGGGCGTGAAAAACTGTTTTTT
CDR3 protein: CASSYTAGGREKLFF

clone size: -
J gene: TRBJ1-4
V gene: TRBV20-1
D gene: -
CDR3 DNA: TGCAGTGCTAGTGGGCGGGGGATTGAAAAACTGTTTTTT
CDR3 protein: CSASGRGIEKLFF

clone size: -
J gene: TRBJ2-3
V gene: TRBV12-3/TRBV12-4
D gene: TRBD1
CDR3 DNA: TGTGCCAGCAGCCCCGACAGGGTCAGGTCCGATACGCAGTATTTT
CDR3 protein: CASSPDRVRSDTQYF

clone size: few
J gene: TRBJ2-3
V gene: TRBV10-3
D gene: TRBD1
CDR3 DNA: TGTGCCATCAGTGTACAGGGGACCCACAGGACGTCCACGCAGTATTTT
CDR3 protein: CAISVQGTHRTSTQYF

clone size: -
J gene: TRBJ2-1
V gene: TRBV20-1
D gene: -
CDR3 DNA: TGCAGTGCTAGAGGAGGTCAAGCTACGAATGAGCAGTTCTTC
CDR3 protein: CSARGGQATNEQFF

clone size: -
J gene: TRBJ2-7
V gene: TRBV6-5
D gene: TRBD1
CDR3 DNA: TGTGCCAGCAGTGCGTCCGGGACAGCCTACAATGAGCAGTACTTC
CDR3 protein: CASSASGTAYNEQYF

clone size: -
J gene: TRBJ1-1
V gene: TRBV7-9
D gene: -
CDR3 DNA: TGTGCCAGCAGCTTACTTACCCCCGGATATGCTTTCTTT
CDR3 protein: CASSLLTPGYAFF

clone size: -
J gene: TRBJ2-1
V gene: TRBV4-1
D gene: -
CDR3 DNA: TGCGCCAGCAGCCGAGTTGTGGTAGCAGCCTACAATGAGCAGTTCTTC
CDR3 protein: CASSRVVVAAYNEQFF

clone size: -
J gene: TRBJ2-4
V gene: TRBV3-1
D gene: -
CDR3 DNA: TGTGCCAGCAGCCAAGCCAGGGACGGCATTCAGTACTTC
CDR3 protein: CASSQARDGIQYF

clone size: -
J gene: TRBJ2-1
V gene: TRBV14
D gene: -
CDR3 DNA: TGTGCCAGCAGCCAGATCGGGGGAGGACCGGGGGTCAATGAGCAGTTCTTC
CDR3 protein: CASSQIGGGPGVNEQFF

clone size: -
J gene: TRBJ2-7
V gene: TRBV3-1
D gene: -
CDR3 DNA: TGTGCCAGCAGCCAAGATCTGGCCAGCTCCTACGAGCAGTACTTC
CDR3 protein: CASSQDLASSYEQYF

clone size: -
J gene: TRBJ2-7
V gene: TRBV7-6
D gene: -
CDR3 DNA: TGTGCCAGCAGTCGGACACAGACTAACTCCTACGAGCAGTACTTC
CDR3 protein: CASSRTQTNSYEQYF

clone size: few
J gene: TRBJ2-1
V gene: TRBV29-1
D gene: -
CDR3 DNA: TGCAGCGTTTTCGGGACACCACTATTTACCTACAATGAGCAGTTCTTC
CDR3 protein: CSVFGTPLFTYNEQFF

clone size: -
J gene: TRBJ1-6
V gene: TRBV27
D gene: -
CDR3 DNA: TGTGCCAGCAGTCCCGGGGCGTTGGAATCACCCCTCCACTTT
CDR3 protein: CASSPGALESPLHF

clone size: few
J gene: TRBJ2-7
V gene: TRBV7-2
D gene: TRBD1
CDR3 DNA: TGTGCCAGCAGCTACAGGGGGGAAATCGAGCAGTACTTC
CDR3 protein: CASSYRGEIEQYF

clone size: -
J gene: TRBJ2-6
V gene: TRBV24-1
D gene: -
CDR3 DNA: TGTGCCACCAGTGATTTCGGGTCAACCTCTGGGGCCAACGTCCTGACTTTC
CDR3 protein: CATSDFGSTSGANVLTF

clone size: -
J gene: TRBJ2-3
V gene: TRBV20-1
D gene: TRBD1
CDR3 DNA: TGCAGTGCGTCGGGACAGGGGAGCACAGATACGCAGTATTTT
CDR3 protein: CSASGQGSTDTQYF

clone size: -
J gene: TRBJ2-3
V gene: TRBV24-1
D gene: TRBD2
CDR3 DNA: TGTGCCACCAGTTTAGGGTCTAGCGGGGGCCACACAGATACGCAGTATTTT
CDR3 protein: CATSLGSSGGHTDTQYF

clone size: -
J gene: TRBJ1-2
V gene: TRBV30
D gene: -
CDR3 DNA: TGTGCCTGGAGTGTATTAACCGGGACTGATTATGGCTACACCTTC
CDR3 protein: CAWSVLTGTDYGYTF

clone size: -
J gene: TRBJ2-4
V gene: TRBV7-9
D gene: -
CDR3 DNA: TGTGCCAGCAGCCCTCCGGACAGCAAAAACATTCAGTACTTC
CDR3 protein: CASSPPDSKNIQYF

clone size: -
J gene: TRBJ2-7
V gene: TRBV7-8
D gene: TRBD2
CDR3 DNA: TGTGCCAGCAGCTCACTAGCGGGGGATTACTACGAGCAGTACTTC
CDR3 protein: CASSSLAGDYYEQYF

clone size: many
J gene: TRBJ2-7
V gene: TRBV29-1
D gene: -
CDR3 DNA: TGCAGCGTTGGTCCGACCTACGAGCAGTACTTC
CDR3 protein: CSVGPTYEQYF